This T cell receptor (beta chain) came from a study of T cells expressing NK-cell markers. The overall study: TCR beta repertoires came from sorted CD3+CD56+NKG2C+, CD3+CD56+NKG2C- and CD3+CD56-NKG2C+ T cells. Eight donors were sequenced, seven testing HCMV-seropositive and one testing seronegative.

The CDR3 sequence is 14 residues long. The study, taken as a whole, reports: Each of a handful of donors carried dominant NKG2C+ clonotypes accounting for about 1.0-7.0% of CD8+ T cells.

With regard to this clonotype: Its target is not known.

Researchers built TCR beta cDNA using 5'RACE template switching with UMIs. Reprocessing the 5' RACE reads, TCRdb reports a single entry for every CDR3 protein and omits DNA. Its clone listing holds some 440,000 distinct CDR3 sequences. The sequence came from a woman aged 45-59 years in good health. V and J are TRBV12-3 or TRBV12-4 and TRBJ1-4. Sequencing was performed on blood T cells: a sorted CD56 or NKG2C T cell subset, CD4+ or CD8+ T cells, or bulk PBMC T cells (not recorded which). The CDR3 sequence is CASSESRRYGKLFF.